The entry below gives a single T cell receptor (beta chain) sequence along with its context. Trimming cost V 0 bases and J 5 bases, with 9 bases left between them. Per the germline V gene, CDR1 is DFQATT and CDR2 is SNEGSKA (reference sequence). The CDR3 is made up of 13 amino acids. These data are taken from a study of identical twins. Unique molecular identifiers were in the cDNA, with template-switch universal primer binding. TCRdb processed the 5' RACE reads anew with MiXCR; each CDR3 protein has one entry. The sample contains more than 600,000 distinct CDR3 sequences, 18% of which appear only once. This sample was shared with a second study, whose subject was T cells expressing NK-cell markers. This second report adds: CD3+CD56+NKG2C+, CD3+CD56+NKG2C- and CD3+CD56-NKG2C+ T cells, once sorted, supplied the TCR beta repertoires.

This receptor was obtained from a woman aged 18-29 years in good health. V is TRBV20-1 and J is TRBJ2-3, with D possibly being TRBD2 (6 bases). Source material: PBMCs. This CDR3 is CSARDAGLDTQYF. The DNA for the CDR3 is TGCAGTGCTAGAGATGCGGGGTTAGATACGCAGTATTTT.